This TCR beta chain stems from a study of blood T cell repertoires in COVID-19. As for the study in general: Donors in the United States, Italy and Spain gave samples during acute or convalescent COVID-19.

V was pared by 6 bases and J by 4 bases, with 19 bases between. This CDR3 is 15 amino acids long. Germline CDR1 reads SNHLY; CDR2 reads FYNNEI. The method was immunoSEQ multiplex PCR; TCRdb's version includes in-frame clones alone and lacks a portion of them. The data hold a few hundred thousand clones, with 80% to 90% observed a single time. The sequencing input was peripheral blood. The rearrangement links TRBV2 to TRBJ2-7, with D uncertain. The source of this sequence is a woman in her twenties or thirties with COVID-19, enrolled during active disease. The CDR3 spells CASSPNPTPGYEQYV. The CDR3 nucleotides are TGTGCCAGCAGCCCGAACCCCACCCCAGGATACGAGCAGTACGTC.